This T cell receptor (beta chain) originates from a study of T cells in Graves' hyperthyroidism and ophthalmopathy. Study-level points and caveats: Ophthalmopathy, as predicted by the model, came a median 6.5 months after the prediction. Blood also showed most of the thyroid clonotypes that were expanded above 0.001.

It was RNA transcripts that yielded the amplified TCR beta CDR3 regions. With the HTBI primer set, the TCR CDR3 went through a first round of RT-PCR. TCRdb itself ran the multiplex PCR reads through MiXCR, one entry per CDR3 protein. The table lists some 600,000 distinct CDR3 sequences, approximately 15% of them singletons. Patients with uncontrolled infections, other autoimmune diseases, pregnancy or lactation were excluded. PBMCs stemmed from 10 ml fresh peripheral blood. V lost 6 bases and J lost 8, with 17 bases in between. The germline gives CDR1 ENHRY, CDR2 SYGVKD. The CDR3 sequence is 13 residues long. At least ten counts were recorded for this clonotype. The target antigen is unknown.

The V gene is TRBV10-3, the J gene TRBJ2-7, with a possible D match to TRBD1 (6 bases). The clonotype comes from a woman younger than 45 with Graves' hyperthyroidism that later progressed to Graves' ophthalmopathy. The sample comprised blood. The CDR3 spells CAIRDGLRGKQYF. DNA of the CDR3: TGTGCCATCAGGGACGGACTTAGGGGGAAGCAGTACTTC.